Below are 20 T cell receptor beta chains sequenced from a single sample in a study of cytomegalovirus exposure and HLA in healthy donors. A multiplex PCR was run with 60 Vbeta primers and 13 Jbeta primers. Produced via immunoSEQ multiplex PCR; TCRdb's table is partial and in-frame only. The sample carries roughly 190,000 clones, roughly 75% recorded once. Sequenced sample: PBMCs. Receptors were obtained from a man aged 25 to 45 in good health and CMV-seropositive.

The CDR3 DNA is TGTGCCACCCTTATGAGTAGCGGGATCCGTCAGACAGATACGCAGTATTTT. This encodes CATLMSSGIRQTDTQYF. This chain joins TRBV28 and TRBJ2-3; 8 bases map to TRBD2. Losses at the gene ends were 10 bases for V and 3 bases for J; bases not matched to a gene: 18. The CDR3 runs to 17 residues. The germline CDR1 and CDR2 sequences are MDHEN and SYDVKM. The entire variable domain, with the rest obtained from reference TRBV28 and TRBJ2-3, is as follows: DVKVTQSSRYLVKRTGEKVFLECVQDMDHENMFWYRQDPGLGLRLIYFSYDVKMKEKGDIPEGYSVSREKKERFSLILESASTNQTSMYLCATLMSSGIRQTDTQYFGPGTRLTVL.

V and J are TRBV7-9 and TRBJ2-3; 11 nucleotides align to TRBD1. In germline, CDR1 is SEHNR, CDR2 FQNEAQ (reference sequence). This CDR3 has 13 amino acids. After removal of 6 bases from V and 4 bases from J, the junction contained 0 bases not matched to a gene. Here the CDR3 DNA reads TGTGCCAGCAGGGGACAGGGGGCAGATACGCAGTATTTT. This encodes CASRGQGADTQYF.

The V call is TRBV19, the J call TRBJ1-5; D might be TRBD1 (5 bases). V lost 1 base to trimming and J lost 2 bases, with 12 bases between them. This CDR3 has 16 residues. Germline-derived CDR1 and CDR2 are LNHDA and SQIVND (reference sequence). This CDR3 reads CASSIGSGFGNQPQHF. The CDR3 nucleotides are TGTGCCAGTAGTATAGGATCAGGGTTTGGCAATCAGCCCCAGCATTTT.

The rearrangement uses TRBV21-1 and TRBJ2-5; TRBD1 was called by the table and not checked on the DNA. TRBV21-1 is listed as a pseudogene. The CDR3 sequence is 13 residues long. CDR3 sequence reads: CASSGPDRGTQYF. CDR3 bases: TGTGCCAGCAGCGGCCCAGACAGGGGGACCCAGTACTTC.

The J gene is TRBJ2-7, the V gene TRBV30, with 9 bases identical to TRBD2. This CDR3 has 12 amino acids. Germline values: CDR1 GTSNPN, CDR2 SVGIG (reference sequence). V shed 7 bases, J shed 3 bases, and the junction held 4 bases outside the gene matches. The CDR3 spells CASRRGGYEQYF. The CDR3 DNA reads TGTGCCTCTCGGCGGGGGGGCTACGAGCAGTACTTC. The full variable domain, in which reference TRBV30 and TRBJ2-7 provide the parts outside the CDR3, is SQTIHQWPATLVQPVGSPLSLECTVEGTSNPNLYWYRQAAGRGLQLLFYSVGIGQISSEVPQNLSASRPQDRQFILSSKKLLLSDSGFYLCASRRGGYEQYFGPGTRLTVT.

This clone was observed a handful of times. CDR3 DNA sequence: TGTGCCAGCAGCCACGGGACTAGCGGGGGGGGCGAGCAGTACTTC. Translation gives CASSHGTSGGGEQYF. V and J are TRBV7-2 and TRBJ2-7, with TRBD2 matching over 16 bases. The trim removed 5 bases at V and 6 bases at J, leaving 4 bases unmatched. Germline CDR1 and CDR2: SGHTA and FQGNSA. The CDR3 consists of 15 residues. The variable domain in full, completed from reference TRBV7-2 and TRBJ2-7, reads GAGVSQSPSNKVTEKGKDVELRCDPISGHTALYWYRQSLGQGLEFLIYFQGNSAPDKSGLPSDRFSAERTGGSVSTLTIQRTQQEDSAVYLCASSHGTSGGGEQYFGPGTRLTVT.

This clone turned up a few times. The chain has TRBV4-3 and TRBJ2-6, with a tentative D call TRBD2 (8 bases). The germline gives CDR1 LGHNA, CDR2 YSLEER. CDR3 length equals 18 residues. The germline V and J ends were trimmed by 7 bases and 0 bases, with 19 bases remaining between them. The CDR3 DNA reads TGCGCCAGCACCCCAGGGGGTAGCGGGATCTCTGGGGCCAACGTCCTGACTTTC. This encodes CASTPGGSGISGANVLTF.

This chain's CDR3 is CASSKLEVGQETQYF. Written as DNA, the CDR3 is TGTGCCAGCAGTAAGCTAGAAGTGGGCCAAGAGACCCAGTACTTC. The chain links TRBV6-5 to TRBJ2-5; D is uncertain. The CDR3 has 15 residues. CDR1 MNHEY and CDR2 SVGAGI come from the germline V gene. The V and J ends lost 5 bases and 1 base respectively, with 14 bases between them.

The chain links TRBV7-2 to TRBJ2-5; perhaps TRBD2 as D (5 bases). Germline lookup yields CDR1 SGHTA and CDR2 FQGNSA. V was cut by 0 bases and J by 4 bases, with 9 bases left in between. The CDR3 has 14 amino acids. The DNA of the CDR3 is TGTGCCAGCAGCTTAGCGGAGGTAATAGAGACCCAGTACTTC. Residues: CASSLAEVIETQYF.

The CDR3 here is CASRGIKRGDSYEQYF. DNA of the CDR3: TGCGCCAGCAGAGGCATAAAGCGGGGGGACTCCTACGAGCAGTACTTC. The chain carries TRBV5-1 and TRBJ2-7; the match to TRBD2 covers 9 bases. This CDR3 spans 16 amino acids. Germline V gene data show CDR1 as SGHRS and CDR2 as YFSETQ. The trim removed 5 bases at V and 0 bases at J, leaving 9 bases unmatched.

CDR3 nucleotide sequence: TGTGCCAGCAGTTTTGTAAGAGGGACAGGGTTGAACTACGAGCAGTACTTC. This sequence encodes CASSFVRGTGLNYEQYF. The rearrangement joins TRBV27 to TRBJ2-7; 9 bases map to TRBD1. The germline V gene encodes CDR1 MNHEY and CDR2 SMNVEV (reference sequence). V lost 3 bases, J lost 3 bases, and 12 bases stayed unmatched. This CDR3 is 17 amino acids long.

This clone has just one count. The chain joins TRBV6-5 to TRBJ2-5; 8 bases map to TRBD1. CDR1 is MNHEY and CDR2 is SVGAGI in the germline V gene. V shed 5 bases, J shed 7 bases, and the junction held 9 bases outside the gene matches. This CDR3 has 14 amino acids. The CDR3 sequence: CASSHRGNPRTQYF. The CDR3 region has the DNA TGTGCCAGCAGTCACAGGGGGAACCCCAGGACCCAGTACTTC.

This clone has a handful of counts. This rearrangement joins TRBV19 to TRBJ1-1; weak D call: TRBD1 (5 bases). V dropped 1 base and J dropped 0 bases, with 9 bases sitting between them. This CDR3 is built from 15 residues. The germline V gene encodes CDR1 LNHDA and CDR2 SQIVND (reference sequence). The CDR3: CASSIASTVNTEAFF. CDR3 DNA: TGTGCCAGTAGTATAGCCTCGACAGTGAACACTGAAGCTTTCTTT.

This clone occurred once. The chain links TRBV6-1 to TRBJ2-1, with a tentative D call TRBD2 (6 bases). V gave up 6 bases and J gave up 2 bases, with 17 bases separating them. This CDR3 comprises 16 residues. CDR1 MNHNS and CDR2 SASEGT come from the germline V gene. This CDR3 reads CASSEQPGLAYNEQFF. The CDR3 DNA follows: TGTGCCAGCAGCGAACAGCCGGGACTGGCCTACAATGAGCAGTTCTTC.

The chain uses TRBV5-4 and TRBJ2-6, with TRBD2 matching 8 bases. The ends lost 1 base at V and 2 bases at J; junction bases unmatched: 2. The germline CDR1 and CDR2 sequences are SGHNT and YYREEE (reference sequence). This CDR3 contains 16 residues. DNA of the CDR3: TGTGCCAGCAGCTTGACAGCGGGAGCTGGGGCCAACGTCCTGACTTTC. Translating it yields CASSLTAGAGANVLTF.

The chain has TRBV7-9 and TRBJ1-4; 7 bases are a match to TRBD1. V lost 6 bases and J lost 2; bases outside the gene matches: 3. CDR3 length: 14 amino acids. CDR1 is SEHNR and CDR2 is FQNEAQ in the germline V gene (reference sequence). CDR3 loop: CASRSTGTNEKLFF. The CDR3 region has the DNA TGTGCCAGCAGGTCGACAGGGACTAATGAAAAACTGTTTTTT.

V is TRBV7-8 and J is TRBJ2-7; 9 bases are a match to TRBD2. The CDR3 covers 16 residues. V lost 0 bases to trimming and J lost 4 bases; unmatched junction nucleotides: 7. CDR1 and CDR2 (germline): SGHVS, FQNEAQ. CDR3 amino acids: CASSLASVSGRYEQYF. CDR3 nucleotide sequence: TGTGCCAGCAGCTTAGCGTCGGTTAGCGGGAGATACGAGCAGTACTTC.

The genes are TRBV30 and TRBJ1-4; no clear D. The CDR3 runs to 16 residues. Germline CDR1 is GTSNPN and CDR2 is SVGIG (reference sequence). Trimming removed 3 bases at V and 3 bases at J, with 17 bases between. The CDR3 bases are TGTGCCTGGAGCCCCCGCGGGTCGGCAGCTAATGAAAAACTGTTTTTT. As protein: CAWSPRGSAANEKLFF.

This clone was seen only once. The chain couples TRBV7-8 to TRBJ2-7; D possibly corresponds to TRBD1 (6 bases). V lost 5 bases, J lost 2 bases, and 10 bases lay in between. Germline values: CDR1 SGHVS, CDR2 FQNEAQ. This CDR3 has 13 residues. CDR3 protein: CASSVGQPYEQYF. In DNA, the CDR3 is TGTGCCAGCAGCGTAGGACAGCCCTACGAGCAGTACTTC.

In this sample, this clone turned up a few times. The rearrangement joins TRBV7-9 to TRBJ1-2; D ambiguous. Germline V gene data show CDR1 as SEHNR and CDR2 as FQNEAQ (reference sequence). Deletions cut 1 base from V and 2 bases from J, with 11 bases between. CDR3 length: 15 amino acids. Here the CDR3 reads CASSLVVSGNYGYTF. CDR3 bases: TGTGCCAGCAGCTTAGTCGTCAGCGGGAACTATGGCTACACCTTC.